These 19 T cell receptor beta chains originate from one sample sequenced in a study of shared clonotypes between healthy human individuals. The method was immunoSEQ multiplex PCR; TCRdb's version includes in-frame clones alone and lacks a portion of them. The sample has about 980,000 clones; 60% to 85% are singletons. Sequenced input: memory CD4+ T cells sorted from blood. Specified subset: CD45RA-negative fraction. These TCRs come from a man aged 18 to 30 in good health.

The CDR3, as DNA: TGTGCCAGCAGTTCCCTAGGGGCTCCTGGCGGGACTGAAGCTTTCTTT. Residues: CASSSLGAPGGTEAFF. V and J are TRBV27 and TRBJ1-1; TRBD1 might be the D (5 bases). Germline V gene data show CDR1 as MNHEY and CDR2 as SMNVEV (reference sequence). The CDR3 runs to 16 residues. Trimming pared 4 bases from V and 5 bases from J, leaving 20 bases between.

J is TRBJ2-1 and V is TRBV7-9; D possibly corresponds to TRBD2 (6 bases). Germline lookup yields CDR1 SEHNR and CDR2 FQNEAQ (reference sequence). CDR3 length: 13 residues. V lost 7 bases and J 3 bases, leaving 10 bases between the germline ends. The DNA of the CDR3 is TGTGCCAGCACCAGGGAGGACTACAATGAGCAGTTCTTC. Amino acid sequence: CASTREDYNEQFF.

This clone was recorded only once. The V call is TRBV20-1, the J call TRBJ2-3; D gene ambiguous. This CDR3 contains 11 residues. V lost 0 bases, J lost 11 bases, and 9 bases lay in between. Germline CDR1 and CDR2: DFQATT and SNEGSKA (reference sequence). The DNA of the CDR3 is TGCAGTGCTAGAGACGCCGACCGGCAGTATTTT. Its translation: CSARDADRQYF.

V usage is TRBV7-2 and J usage is TRBJ2-5; TRBD1 aligns across 10 bases. The DNA end favors TRBJ2-7, so the J call may be wrong. CDR3 length: 14 amino acids. Germline values: CDR1 SGHTA, CDR2 FQGNSA. CDR3 protein: CASRYRDRGHEQYF. The CDR3 DNA reads as TGTGCCAGCAGGTACCGGGACAGGGGTCACGAGCAGTACTTC.

The chain couples TRBV5-1 to TRBJ2-2, with 8 nucleotides matching TRBD2. The CDR3 spans 13 residues. Losses at the gene ends were 3 bases for V and 15 bases for J; bases not matched to a gene: 10. CDR1 and CDR2 (germline): SGHRS, YFSETQ. The CDR3 region is CASSSQPGLEVFF. The CDR3 DNA reads as TGCGCCAGCAGCTCGCAACCGGGACTAGAGGTGTTTTTT. The variable domain in full, with the rest retrieved from reference TRBV5-1 and TRBJ2-2, is KAGVTQTPRYLIKTRGQQVTLSCSPISGHRSVSWYQQTPGQGLQFLFEYFSETQRNKGNFPGRFSGRQFSNSRSEMNVSTLELGDSALYLCASSSQPGLEVFFGEGSRLTVL.

In DNA, the CDR3 is TGTGCCAGCAGCGTATCAGACGGGGGGCGAGATACGCAGTATTTT. Translated: CASSVSDGGRDTQYF. J is TRBJ2-3 and V is TRBV9, with D possibly being TRBD2 (7 bases). V was shortened by 1 base and J by 5 bases, with 14 bases between the two germline ends. Germline assignment: CDR1 SGDLS and CDR2 YYNGEE. There are 15 residues in the CDR3. Variable domain in full (rest from reference TRBV9 and TRBJ2-3): DSGVTQTPKHLITATGQRVTLRCSPRSGDLSVYWYQQSLDQGLQFLIQYYNGEERAKGNILERFSAQQFPDLHSELNLSSLELGDSALYFCASSVSDGGRDTQYFGPGTRLTVL.

The chain employs TRBV9 and TRBJ1-2, with no clear D. Germline V lookup: CDR1 SGDLS, CDR2 YYNGEE. The CDR3 totals 12 residues. Trimming took 0 bases from V and 4 from J, leaving 4 bases between them. CDR3 sequence reads: CASSVDAYGYTF. The CDR3 DNA is TGTGCCAGCAGCGTAGATGCCTATGGCTACACCTTC.

A note on this clone: Other DNA sequences from this sample encode an identical CDR3 as well. The gene calls are TRBV18 and TRBJ1-2; D remains ambiguous. CDR3 length: 13 amino acids. The germline V gene encodes CDR1 KGHSH and CDR2 LQKENI. V was shortened by 3 bases and J by 8 bases, with 13 bases between the two germline ends. The CDR3 DNA is TGTGCCAGCTCACCTTCGGATACTCGAGGCTACACCTTC. Amino acids: CASSPSDTRGYTF.

This chain joins TRBV10-3 and TRBJ1-5, with unresolved D. The CDR3 has 13 residues. V lost 6 bases and J lost 4, with 10 bases in between. Per the germline V gene, CDR1 is ENHRY and CDR2 is SYGVKD. CDR3 residues: CAISGLGNQPQHF. The CDR3 nucleotides are TGTGCCATCAGCGGCCTAGGGAATCAGCCCCAGCATTTT.

This clone was detected only a few times. This chain connects TRBV5-6 to TRBJ1-5; D perhaps matches TRBD1 (5 bases). Germline CDR1 reads SGHDT; CDR2 reads YYEEEE. The CDR3 sequence is 15 residues long. Between the trimmed V and J ends, which lost 1 base and 7 bases, there was a span of 15 bases. CDR3 sequence: CASSLYWQGGQPQHF. In DNA form, the CDR3 reads TGTGCCAGCAGCTTGTATTGGCAGGGAGGCCAGCCCCAGCATTTT.

The table lists this clone with a few counts. As DNA, the CDR3 is TGTGCCAGCACCCAGGGGAACACTGAAGCTTTCTTT. Translated: CASTQGNTEAFF. V gene TRBV7-9 combines with J gene TRBJ1-1; TRBD1 is a possible D gene (5 bases). Germline lookup yields CDR1 SEHNR and CDR2 FQNEAQ (reference sequence). The CDR3 extends over 12 amino acids. The V gene lost 7 bases and the J gene lost 1 base, with 7 bases spanning the gap.

J is TRBJ2-2 and V is TRBV29-1; TRBD2 agrees at 8 bases. J lost 0 bases, V lost 7 bases, and 13 bases had no gene match. The CDR3 has 17 amino acids. Germline V lookup: CDR1 SQVTM, CDR2 ANQGSEA. The CDR3 DNA follows: TGCAGCGCAAAGGGCGGCGGGAGGTTCGCGAACACCGGGGAGCTGTTTTTT. This translates into CSAKGGGRFANTGELFF.

In its sample, this clone was seen once. This rearrangement joins TRBV30 to TRBJ2-7; tentatively, D is TRBD1 (5 bases). Germline V gene sequence: CDR1 GTSNPN, CDR2 SVGIG (reference sequence). CDR3 length: 14 residues. V shed 0 bases and J shed 0 bases, with 9 bases lying between them. The CDR3 DNA is TGTGCCTGGAGTGTAGGCAGGGCCTCCTACGAGCAGTACTTC. This encodes CAWSVGRASYEQYF.

The chain employs TRBV4-1 and TRBJ2-7; 8 bases are a match to TRBD2. Germline CDR1 MGHRA, CDR2 YSYEKL. Losses at the gene ends were 3 bases for V and 2 bases for J; bases not matched to a gene: 3. This CDR3 has 14 amino acids. CDR3 sequence reads: CASSQGRGAYEQYF. The DNA for the CDR3 is TGCGCCAGCAGCCAGGGGCGGGGGGCCTACGAGCAGTACTTC.

There are many counts of this clone. The V call is TRBV4-1, the J call TRBJ2-2; 8 nucleotides match TRBD2. The V and J ends lost 0 bases and 4 bases, in that order; junction bases with no gene match: 1. Germline-derived CDR1 and CDR2 are MGHRA and YSYEKL. CDR3 size: 15 residues. CDR3 loop: CASSQEAGVTGELFF. The CDR3 nucleotides are TGCGCCAGCAGCCAAGAAGCGGGGGTCACCGGGGAGCTGTTTTTT.

This clone was detected a few times. Here the CDR3 reads CASNIRGPETQYF. The CDR3 nucleotides are TGTGCCAGCAATATTAGGGGACCAGAGACCCAGTACTTC. The chain recombines TRBV28 with TRBJ2-5, with D possibly being TRBD1 or TRBD2 (5 bases each). The CDR3 loop spans 13 amino acids. Looked up from germline, CDR1 is MDHEN and CDR2 is SYDVKM. V dropped 7 bases and J dropped 4 bases, with 13 bases sitting between them. The entire variable domain, with the rest obtained from reference TRBV28 and TRBJ2-5, is as follows: DVKVTQSSRYLVKRTGEKVFLECVQDMDHENMFWYRQDPGLGLRLIYFSYDVKMKEKGDIPEGYSVSREKKERFSLILESASTNQTSMYLCASNIRGPETQYFGPGTRLLVL.

This chain connects TRBV5-1 to TRBJ1-1; a possible D gene is TRBD1 (6 bases). This CDR3 has 12 amino acids. Germline V gene sequence: CDR1 SGHRS, CDR2 YFSETQ. The V gene lost 4 bases and the J gene lost 10 bases, with 14 bases spanning the gap. The CDR3 region is CASSLAGEAAFF. DNA for the CDR3: TGCGCCAGCAGCCTCGCAGGGGAGGCAGCTTTCTTT.

The J gene is TRBJ2-7, the V gene TRBV13, with a weak D call TRBD1 (6 bases). Deletions cut 5 bases from V and 1 base from J, with 12 bases between. CDR1 and CDR2 from the germline V gene are PRHDT and FYEKMQ (reference sequence). The CDR3 totals 14 residues. This CDR3 is CASSTGRGSYEQYF. CDR3 nucleotide sequence: TGTGCCAGCAGCACAGGCAGGGGTTCCTACGAGCAGTACTTC.

The chain links TRBV11-3 to TRBJ2-1; TRBD2 aligns across 7 bases. CDR1 and CDR2 (germline): SGHNT, YENEEA. V gave up 5 bases and J gave up 5 bases; unmatched junction bases: 9. The length of the CDR3 is 15 residues. For the CDR3, the DNA is TGTGCCAGCAGCGGCGGGACTAAGGGCAACAATGAGCAGTTCTTC. This encodes CASSGGTKGNNEQFF.